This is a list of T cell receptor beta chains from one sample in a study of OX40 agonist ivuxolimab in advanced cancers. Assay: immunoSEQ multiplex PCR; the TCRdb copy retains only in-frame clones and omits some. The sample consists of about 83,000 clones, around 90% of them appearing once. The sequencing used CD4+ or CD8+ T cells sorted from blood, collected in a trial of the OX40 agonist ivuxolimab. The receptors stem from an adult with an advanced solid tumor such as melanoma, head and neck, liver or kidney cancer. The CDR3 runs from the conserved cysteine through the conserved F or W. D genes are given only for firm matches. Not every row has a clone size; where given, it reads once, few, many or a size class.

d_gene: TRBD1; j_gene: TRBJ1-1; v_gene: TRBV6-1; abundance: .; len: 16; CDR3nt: TGTGCCAGCAGTGAAGGGACAGGGTCTGAGTTCGCTGAAGCTTTCTTT; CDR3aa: CASSEGTGSEFAEAFF
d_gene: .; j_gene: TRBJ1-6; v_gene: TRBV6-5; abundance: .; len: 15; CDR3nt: TGTGCCAGCAGTTACAATCCGGGGTATAATTCACCCCTCCACTTT; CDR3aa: CASSYNPGYNSPLHF
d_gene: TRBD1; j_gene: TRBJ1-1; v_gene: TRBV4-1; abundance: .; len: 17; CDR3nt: TGCGCCAGCAGCCTCAGACCCCCGGGACAGGGGAATGCTGAAGCTTTCTTT; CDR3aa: CASSLRPPGQGNAEAFF
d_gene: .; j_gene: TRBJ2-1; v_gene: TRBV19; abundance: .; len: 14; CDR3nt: TGTGCCAGTAGTATGAGGGGGGGGTCGAATGAGCAGTTCTTC; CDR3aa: CASSMRGGSNEQFF
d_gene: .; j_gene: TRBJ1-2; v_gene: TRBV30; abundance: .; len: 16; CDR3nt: TGTGCCTGGAGGTTATGGGCAGGGGCGGAGGACTATGGCTACACCTTC; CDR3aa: CAWRLWAGAEDYGYTF
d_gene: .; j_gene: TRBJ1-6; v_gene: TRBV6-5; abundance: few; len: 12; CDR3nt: TGTGCCAGGGACAAGGGGGATTCACCCCTCCACTTT; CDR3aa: CARDKGDSPLHF
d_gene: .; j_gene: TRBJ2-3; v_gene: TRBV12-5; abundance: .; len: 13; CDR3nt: TGTGCTAGTGGTTTGTCCCTCACAGATACGCAGTATTTT; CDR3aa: CASGLSLTDTQYF
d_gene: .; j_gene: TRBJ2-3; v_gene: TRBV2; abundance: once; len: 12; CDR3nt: TGTGCCAGCAAGAGTGACGCAGATACGCAGTATTTT; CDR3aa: CASKSDADTQYF
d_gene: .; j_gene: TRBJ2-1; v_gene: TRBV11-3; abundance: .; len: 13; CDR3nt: TGTGCCAGCAGCCTTCGGATTTACAATGAGCAGTTCTTC; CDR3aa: CASSLRIYNEQFF
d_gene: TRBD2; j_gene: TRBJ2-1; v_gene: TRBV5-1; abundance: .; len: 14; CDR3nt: TGCGCCAGCAGCGCTACTAGCGGGAGTGGGGAGCAGTTCTTC; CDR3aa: CASSATSGSGEQFF
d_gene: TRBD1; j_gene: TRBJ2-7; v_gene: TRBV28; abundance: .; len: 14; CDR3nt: TGTGCCAGCACTCCAGGGGACAGGGTCCACGAGCAGTACTTC; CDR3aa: CASTPGDRVHEQYF
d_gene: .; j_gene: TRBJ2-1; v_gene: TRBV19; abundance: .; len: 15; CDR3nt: TGTGCCAGTAGTATCGCGTTCTCCGGATACAATGAGCAGTTCTTC; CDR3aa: CASSIAFSGYNEQFF
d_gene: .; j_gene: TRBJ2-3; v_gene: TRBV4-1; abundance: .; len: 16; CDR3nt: TGCGCCAGCAGCCAAGAAGGGGCTGCAGGCACAGATACGCAGTATTTT; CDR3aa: CASSQEGAAGTDTQYF
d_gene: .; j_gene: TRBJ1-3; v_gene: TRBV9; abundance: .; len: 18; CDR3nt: TGTGCCAGCAGCCCTGTACCCGGGGCCCCGGGCCGTGGAAACACCATATATTTT; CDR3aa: CASSPVPGAPGRGNTIYF
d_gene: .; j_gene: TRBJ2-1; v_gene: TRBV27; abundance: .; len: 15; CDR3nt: TGTGCCAGCAGTTTATCTACGACAGGTTGGAATGAGCAGTTCTTC; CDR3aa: CASSLSTTGWNEQFF
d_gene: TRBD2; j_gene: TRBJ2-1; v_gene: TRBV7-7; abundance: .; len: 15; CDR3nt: TGTGCTAGCAGCCGGACTAGCGGGAGTGTCGATGAGCAGTTCTTC; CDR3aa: CASSRTSGSVDEQFF
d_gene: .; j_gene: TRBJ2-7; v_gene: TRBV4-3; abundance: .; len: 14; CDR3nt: TGCGCCAGCAGCCTAAGCAGGGCCATGAACGAGCAGTACTTC; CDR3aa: CASSLSRAMNEQYF
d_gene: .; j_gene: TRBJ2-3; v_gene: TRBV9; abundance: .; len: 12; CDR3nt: TGTGCCAGCAGCCCAAACACAGATACGCAGTATTTT; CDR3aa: CASSPNTDTQYF
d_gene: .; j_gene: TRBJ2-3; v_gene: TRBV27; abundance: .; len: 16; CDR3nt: TGTGCCAGCAGTTCCTCAGCCAGCGGGAGCACAGATACGCAGTATTTT; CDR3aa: CASSSSASGSTDTQYF
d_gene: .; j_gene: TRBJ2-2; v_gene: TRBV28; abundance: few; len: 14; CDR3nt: TGTGCCAGCAGTGCCGCACTTGGGAGCGGGGAGCTGTTTTTT; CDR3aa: CASSAALGSGELFF
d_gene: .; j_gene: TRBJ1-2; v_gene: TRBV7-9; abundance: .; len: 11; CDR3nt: TGTGCCAGCAGCTTAGTGGATGGCTACACCTTC; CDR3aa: CASSLVDGYTF
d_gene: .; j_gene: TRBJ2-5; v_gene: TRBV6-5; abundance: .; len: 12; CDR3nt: TGTGCCAGCGGCTTCGACCAAGAGACCCAGTACTTC; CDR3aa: CASGFDQETQYF
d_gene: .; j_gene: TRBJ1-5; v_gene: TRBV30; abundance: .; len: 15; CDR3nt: TGTGCCTGGAGTGTACTCTGGCAGAGGGGTCAGCCCCAGCATTTT; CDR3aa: CAWSVLWQRGQPQHF
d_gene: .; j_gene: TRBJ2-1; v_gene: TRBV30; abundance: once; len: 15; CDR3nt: TGTGCCTGGAGTGTAACGGCTAACTCCTACAATGAGCAGTTCTTC; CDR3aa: CAWSVTANSYNEQFF
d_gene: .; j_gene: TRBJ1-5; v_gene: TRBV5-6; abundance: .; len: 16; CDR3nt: TGTGCCAGCAGCTTGTACGACACTAATAGCAATCAGCCCCAGCATTTT; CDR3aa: CASSLYDTNSNQPQHF
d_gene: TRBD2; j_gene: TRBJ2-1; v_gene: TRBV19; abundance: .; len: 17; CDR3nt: TGTGCCAGTAGCCCTAATCGACAGCGGGAGGGCGTAAATGAGCAGTTCTTC; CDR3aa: CASSPNRQREGVNEQFF
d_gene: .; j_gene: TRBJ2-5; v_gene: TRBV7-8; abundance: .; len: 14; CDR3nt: TGTGCCAGCAGCTTAGTTGGCGGGAAAGAGACCCAGTACTTC; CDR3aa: CASSLVGGKETQYF
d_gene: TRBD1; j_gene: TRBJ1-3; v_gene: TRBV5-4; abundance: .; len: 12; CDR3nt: TGTGCCAGCAGCTCACAGGGGAACACCATATATTTT; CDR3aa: CASSSQGNTIYF
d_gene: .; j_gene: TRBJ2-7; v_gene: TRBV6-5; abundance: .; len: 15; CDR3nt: TGTGCCAGCAGTTACGGGCAGGCTGGAATCTACGAGCAGTACTTC; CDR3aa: CASSYGQAGIYEQYF
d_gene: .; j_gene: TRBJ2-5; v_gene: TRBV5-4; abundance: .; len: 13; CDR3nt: TGTGCCAGCAGCGGGGGGGCCGGAGAGACCCAGTACTTC; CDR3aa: CASSGGAGETQYF
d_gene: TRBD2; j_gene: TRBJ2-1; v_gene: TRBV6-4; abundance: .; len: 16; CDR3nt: TGTGCCAGCAGTGCCGGGACTAGCGGGCCATACAATGAGCAGTTCTTC; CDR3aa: CASSAGTSGPYNEQFF
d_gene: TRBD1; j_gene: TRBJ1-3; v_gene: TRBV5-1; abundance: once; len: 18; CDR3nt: TGCGCCAGCAGTCTCCGGGCGTTACAGGGGGCCTCTGGAAACACCATATATTTT; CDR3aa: CASSLRALQGASGNTIYF
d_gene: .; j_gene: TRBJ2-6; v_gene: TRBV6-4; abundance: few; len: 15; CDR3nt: TGTGCCAGCAGTGACCGAGCGGACGGGGCCAACGTCCTGACTTTC; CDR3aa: CASSDRADGANVLTF
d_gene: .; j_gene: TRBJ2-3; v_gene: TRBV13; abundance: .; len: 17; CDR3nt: TGTGCCAGCAGCTTAGCTTTGGCAGGGCTTAATACAGATACGCAGTATTTT; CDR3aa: CASSLALAGLNTDTQYF
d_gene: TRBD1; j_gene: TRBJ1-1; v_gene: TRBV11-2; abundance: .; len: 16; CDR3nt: TGTGCCAGCAGCCCCCGGACAGGAGAGAGGTTGACTGAAGCTTTCTTT; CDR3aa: CASSPRTGERLTEAFF
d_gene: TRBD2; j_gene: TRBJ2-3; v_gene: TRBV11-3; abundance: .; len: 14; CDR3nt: TGTGCCAGCAGCAAGGGACTAGCGGGCGTTACGCAGTATTTT; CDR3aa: CASSKGLAGVTQYF
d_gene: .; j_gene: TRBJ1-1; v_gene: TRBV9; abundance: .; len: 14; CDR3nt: TGTGCCAGCAGCGTAGGGGACTGGAGCACTGAAGCTTTCTTT; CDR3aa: CASSVGDWSTEAFF
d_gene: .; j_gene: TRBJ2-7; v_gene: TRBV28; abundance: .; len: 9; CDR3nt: TGTGCCAGCGGATACGAGCAGTACTTC; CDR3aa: CASGYEQYF
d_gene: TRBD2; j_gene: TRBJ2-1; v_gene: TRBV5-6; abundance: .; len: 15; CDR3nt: TGTGCCAGCAGCCGACTAGCCGGGGGAAAGGGGGAGCAGTTCTTC; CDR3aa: CASSRLAGGKGEQFF
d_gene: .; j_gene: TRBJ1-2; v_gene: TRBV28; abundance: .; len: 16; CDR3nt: TGTGCCAGCAGTTTAGGGCAGACAGTCGATTACTATGGCTACACCTTC; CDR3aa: CASSLGQTVDYYGYTF
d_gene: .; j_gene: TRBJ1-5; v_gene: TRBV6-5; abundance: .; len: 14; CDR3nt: TGTGCCAGCAGTGGGGGTTATAGCAATCAGCCCCAGCATTTT; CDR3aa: CASSGGYSNQPQHF
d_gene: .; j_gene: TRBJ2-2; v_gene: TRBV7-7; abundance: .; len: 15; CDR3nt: TGTGCTAGCAGCTTAGCTCCTGGATTCGCCGGGGAGCTGTTTTTT; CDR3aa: CASSLAPGFAGELFF
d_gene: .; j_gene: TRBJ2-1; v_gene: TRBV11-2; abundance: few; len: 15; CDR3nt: TGTGCCAGCAGCTTAGAAGTGGGAGTCGGCAATGAGCAGTTCTTC; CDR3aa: CASSLEVGVGNEQFF
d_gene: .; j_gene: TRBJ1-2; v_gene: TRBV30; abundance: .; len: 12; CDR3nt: TGTGCCTGGAGTGTAATTAGCTATGGCTACACCTTC; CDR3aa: CAWSVISYGYTF
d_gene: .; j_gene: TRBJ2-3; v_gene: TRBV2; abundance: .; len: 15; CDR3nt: TGTGCCAGCAGTGAAACGGTAGCGAGCACAGATACGCAGTATTTT; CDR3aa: CASSETVASTDTQYF